This T cell receptor beta chain derives from a study of blood T cell repertoires in COVID-19. Background on the study: Whether acute or convalescent, the COVID-19 samples came from the United States, Italy and Spain. T cells, B-cell-depleted T cells, or PBMCs provided the cDNA or gDNA that served as material.

V lost 7 bases and J lost 8; bases outside the gene matches: 6. Germline V lookup: CDR1 SGDLS, CDR2 YYNGEE. There are 13 residues in the CDR3. Original methodology: The authors estimated nucleated cell counts from reference gene primer amplification. Using immunoSEQ multiplex PCR, the repertoire was profiled, and TCRdb retains in-frame clones only, with some absent. D and trimming come from the DNA, and the V and J calls and clone size come from that table. Among around 100,000 clones, less than 90% were seen once, and the ten largest hold 7.4%. The V and J genes are TRBV9 and TRBJ1-6; 7 bases agree with TRBD1. Material for sequencing was peripheral blood. This TCR was sampled from a man aged 25 to 45 in a cohort sampled during active COVID-19. CDR3 DNA: TGTGCCAGCGCACAGGGGATGGATTCACCCCTCCACTTT. Amino acid sequence: CASAQGMDSPLHF.